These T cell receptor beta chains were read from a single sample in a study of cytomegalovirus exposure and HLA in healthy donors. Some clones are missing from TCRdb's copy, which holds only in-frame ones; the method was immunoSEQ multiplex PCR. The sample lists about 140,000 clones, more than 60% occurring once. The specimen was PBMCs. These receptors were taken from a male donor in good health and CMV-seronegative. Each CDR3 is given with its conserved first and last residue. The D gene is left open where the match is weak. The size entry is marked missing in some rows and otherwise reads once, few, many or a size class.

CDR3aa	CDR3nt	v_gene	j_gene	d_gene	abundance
CASSRQVSIPIEQYF	TGTGCCAGTAGCCGACAGGTGTCGATCCCAATTGAGCAGTACTTC	TRBV19	TRBJ2-7	.	.
CASREAGVGETQYF	TGTGCCAGCAGAGAGGCGGGAGTCGGTGAGACCCAGTACTTC	TRBV13	TRBJ2-5	TRBD2	.
CASSLAGQVSSYNEQFF	TGCGCCAGCAGCTTGGCGGGACAGGTGAGCTCCTACAATGAGCAGTTCTTC	TRBV5-1	TRBJ2-1	TRBD1	.
CASSFDRGLYEQYF	TGTGCCAGCAGCTTTGACAGGGGGTTATACGAGCAGTACTTC	TRBV5-8	TRBJ2-7	TRBD1	few
CASSEGWRTSTDTQYF	TGTGCCAGCAGTGAAGGATGGCGGACTAGCACAGATACGCAGTATTTT	TRBV6-1	TRBJ2-3	.	few
CASSGTGGLTEAFF	TGTGCCAGCAGTGGCACAGGGGGCCTCACTGAAGCTTTCTTT	TRBV2	TRBJ1-1	TRBD1	.
CASSPERREETQYF	TGTGCCAGCAGCCCAGAGCGGAGGGAAGAGACCCAGTACTTC	TRBV4-2	TRBJ2-5	.	few
CASSFLSGSRNEQFF	TGTGCCAGCAGCTTTTTATCCGGGAGTCGCAATGAGCAGTTCTTC	TRBV7-6	TRBJ2-1	.	.
CASSLALENYGYTF	TGTGCCAGCAGCTTAGCTTTAGAAAACTATGGCTACACCTTC	TRBV11-3	TRBJ1-2	.	.
CAWSRAGGDTGELFF	TGTGCCTGGAGTCGGGCGGGGGGGGACACCGGGGAGCTGTTTTTT	TRBV30	TRBJ2-2	TRBD2	.
CASSLGERGENTIYF	TGTGCCAGCAGCTTGGGGGAACGGGGTGAAAACACCATATATTTT	TRBV5-8	TRBJ1-3	.	.
CASSPRQPGLNEQYF	TGTGCCAGCAGCCCAAGGCAGCCAGGGCTTAACGAGCAGTACTTC	TRBV7-6	TRBJ2-7	.	once
CASSIDMEVKTQYF	TGTGCCAGTAGTATAGATATGGAGGTAAAGACCCAGTACTTC	TRBV19	TRBJ2-5	.	.
CASSYRDRGYEQYF	TGTGCCAGCAGTTACCGGGACAGGGGCTACGAGCAGTACTTC	TRBV6-5	TRBJ2-7	TRBD1	.
CAISGTAEGGNTIYF	TGTGCCATCAGCGGGACAGCGGAAGGGGGAAACACCATATATTTT	TRBV10-3	TRBJ1-3	TRBD1	.
CASSQDLLAGGHTDTQYF	TGCGCCAGCAGCCAAGATCTCCTAGCGGGGGGTCACACAGATACGCAGTATTTT	TRBV4-3	TRBJ2-3	TRBD2	.
CASSLAGGTYEQYF	TGTGCCAGCAGTCTAGCGGGAGGTACCTACGAGCAGTACTTC	TRBV6-1	TRBJ2-7	TRBD2	.
CASSLGGGNSYEQYF	TGCGCCAGCAGCCTGGGCGGGGGGAACTCCTACGAGCAGTACTTC	TRBV4-3	TRBJ2-7	TRBD2	.
CASSTGQGSYEQYF	TGTGCCAGCAGCACCGGACAGGGTTCCTACGAGCAGTACTTC	TRBV7-9	TRBJ2-7	TRBD1	.
CASSRGPGNTIYF	TGTGCCAGCAGCAGGGGGCCCGGAAACACCATATATTTT	TRBV9	TRBJ1-3	TRBD1	.
CASSLGGRQAGLNYGYTF	TGTGCCAGCAGCTTAGGGGGACGACAGGCCGGACTCAACTATGGCTACACCTTC	TRBV7-6	TRBJ1-2	.	.
CASSLGQSASYEQYF	TGTGCCAGCAGCTTAGGACAGTCGGCCTCCTACGAGCAGTACTTC	TRBV9	TRBJ2-7	.	.
CASSNPGQGYEQYF	TGTGCCAGTAGTAATCCGGGACAGGGCTACGAGCAGTACTTC	TRBV6-6	TRBJ2-7	TRBD1	.
CASSWSSYEQYF	TGTGCCAGCAGCTGGAGCTCCTACGAGCAGTACTTC	TRBV5-6	TRBJ2-7	.	.
CSVELLAGGTGPYNEQFF	TGCAGCGTTGAATTACTAGCGGGGGGGACCGGGCCCTACAATGAGCAGTTCTTC	TRBV29-1	TRBJ2-1	TRBD2	.